In its sample, the clone carrying this T cell receptor (beta chain) was seen many times. Antigen unknown. The germline gene is not matched at one end of the junction; a read error may be the cause. This sample was included in a study of T cells in Graves' hyperthyroidism and ophthalmopathy. Overall study findings and caveats: Most expanded thyroid clonotypes above 0.001 recurred in blood.

Researchers took RNA transcripts and amplified the TCR beta CDR3 regions from them. A set of HTBI primers served as the primers for a first-round RT-PCR of the TCR CDR3. TCRdb independently ran MiXCR on the multiplex PCR reads; one entry per CDR3 protein. The sample has roughly 700,000 distinct CDR3 sequences, under 45% seen once. Looked up from germline, CDR1 is DFQATT and CDR2 is SNEGSKA (reference sequence). This CDR3 is built from 13 residues. With a duration under 2 months, the hyperthyroidism was newly diagnosed in patients aged 18 to 65. Diagnosing involved the use of clinical symptoms, serum thyroxine and TRAb, thyroid ultrasound and orbital computed tomography.

Sequencing was performed on blood. This clonotype was sampled from a woman in her 40s with Graves' hyperthyroidism. The chain combines TRBV20-1 with TRBJ1-5, with 8 bases aligning to TRBD1. CDR3: CSARDRGDQPQHF. CDR3 bases: TGCAGTGCTCGAGACAGGGGAGATCAGCCCCAGCATTTT.